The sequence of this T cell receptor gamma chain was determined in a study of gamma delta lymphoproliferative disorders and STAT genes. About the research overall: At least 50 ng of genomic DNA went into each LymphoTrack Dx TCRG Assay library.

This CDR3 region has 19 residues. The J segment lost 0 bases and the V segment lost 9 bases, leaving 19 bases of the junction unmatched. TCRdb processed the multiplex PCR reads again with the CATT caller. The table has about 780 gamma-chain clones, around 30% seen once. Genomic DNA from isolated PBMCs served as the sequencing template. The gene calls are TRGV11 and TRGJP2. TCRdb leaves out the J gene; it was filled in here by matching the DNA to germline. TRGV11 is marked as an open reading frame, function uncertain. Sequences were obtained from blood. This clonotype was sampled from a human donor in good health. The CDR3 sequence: CACWSLGGLGDSSDWIKTF. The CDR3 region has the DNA TGTGCCTGCTGGTCTTTAGGGGGGTTGGGGGATAGTAGTGATTGGATCAAGACGTTT.